This TCR beta chain was identified in a study of beta chain features in type 1 diabetes. Findings and caveats of the study: Researchers report that Type 1 diabetes patients had moderately but significantly shorter TCRB CDR3s across all four CD4+ subsets.

Of the isolated RNA, all was reverse transcribed, and so the sequenced material was expressed TCRB transcripts. Libraries were prepared by immunoSEQ multiplex PCR; TCRdb keeps only in-frame clonotypes and omits some of them. The data contain hundreds of thousands of clones, around an eighth of them seen just once; the ten biggest clones take up 0.01%. Points on this clone: What it recognizes is unknown.

Material: naive CD4+ T cells from blood. This clonotype was obtained from a woman between 18 and 29 years old with type 1 diabetes.

The CDR3 region is CASRSPGLAAPEQYF. CDR3 nucleotide sequence: TGTGCCAGCAGGAGTCCGGGACTAGCGGCTCCAGAGCAGTACTTC. This chain connects TRBV28 to TRBJ2-7; TRBD2 matches 11 bases. The germline gives CDR1 MDHEN, CDR2 SYDVKM. Germline trimming cut 6 bases from V and 7 bases from J; bases unmatched to any gene: 11. The CDR3 has 15 residues.